This TCR beta chain was captured in a study of cytomegalovirus exposure and HLA in healthy donors. Sequenced by immunoSEQ multiplex PCR; TCRdb stores in-frame clones only, minus some. The sample contains around 69,000 clones, over 95% of which appear only once. This CDR3 contains 15 residues. Trimming removed 6 bases from V and 0 bases from J; junction bases left unmatched: 10. In germline, CDR1 is GTSNPN, CDR2 SVGIG (reference sequence). The sequencing input was PBMCs. The chain is built from TRBV30 and TRBJ2-7; 8 bases are shared with TRBD2. The origin of this receptor is a woman under 30 in good health and CMV-seropositive. CDR3 DNA sequence: TGTGCCTGCCAGGGGATAAGCGGGAGCTCCTACGAGCAGTACTTC. Protein: CACQGISGSSYEQYF.